What follows are 20 T cell receptor beta chains derived from one specimen sequenced in a study of radiation and T cells in renal cell carcinoma. Time point defined: blood 2 weeks post-SBRT. Treatment meaning: 15 Gy SBRT to primary tumor, nephrectomy 4 weeks later. The protocol was immunoSEQ multiplex PCR, while the TCRdb copy is restricted to in-frame clones and leaves out a portion. Among about 120,000 clones, about 81% were seen once, and the ten largest hold less than 2.5%. The sequencing here drew on blood, taken from a patient whose treatment included radiotherapy and nephrectomy. The receptors derive from an older woman with renal cell carcinoma.

The CDR3 sequence: CASSIGTPSNQPQHF. The CDR3 DNA is TGTGCCAGTAGTATCGGGACACCTAGCAATCAGCCCCAGCATTTT. The genes are TRBV19 and TRBJ1-5, with D possibly matching TRBD1 (6 bases). The germline V gene has CDR1 LNHDA and CDR2 SQIVND (reference sequence). Trimming stripped 3 bases from V and 0 bases from J, with 9 bases between. This CDR3 region has 15 residues.

This chain connects TRBV4-2 to TRBJ2-7; D call uncertain. Per the germline V gene, CDR1 is LGHNA and CDR2 is YNFKEQ. The V gene lost 0 bases and the J gene lost 5 bases, with 2 bases spanning the gap. CDR3 length equals 11 residues. The CDR3 DNA is TGTGCCAGCAGCCAAGATAACGAGCAGTACTTC. Translated, it gives CASSQDNEQYF.

The J gene is TRBJ2-7, the V gene TRBV6-5; 8 bases are shared with TRBD1. The V gene end was trimmed by 2 bases and the J gene end by 3 bases; junction bases not matched to a gene: 9. This CDR3 comprises 16 residues. Looked up from germline, CDR1 is MNHEY and CDR2 is SVGAGI. CDR3 nucleotide sequence: TGTGCCAGCAGTTACAGTTTGACAGGGGTGGTCTACGAGCAGTACTTC. Its protein is CASSYSLTGVVYEQYF.

This clone has more than one count but fewer than ten. The chain joins TRBV9 to TRBJ1-2; 7 nucleotides agree with TRBD1. This CDR3 has 15 residues. Germline CDR1 is SGDLS and CDR2 is YYNGEE. The J segment lost 4 bases and the V segment lost 3 bases, leaving 9 bases of the junction unmatched. CDR3 amino acids: CASSADREGVYGYTF. The CDR3 nucleotides are TGTGCCAGCAGCGCCGACAGGGAAGGGGTCTATGGCTACACCTTC.

V is TRBV28 and J is TRBJ1-2; TRBD1 agrees at 7 bases. The germline CDR1 and CDR2 sequences are MDHEN and SYDVKM. J lost 8 bases, V lost 6 bases, and 15 bases had no gene match. The CDR3 has 15 residues. CDR3 in amino acids: CASRDLQGTIGGYTF. In DNA form, the CDR3 reads TGTGCCAGCAGGGACCTACAGGGGACGATAGGAGGCTACACCTTC.

This sequence joins TRBV30 and TRBJ1-5; no clear D. Germline assignment: CDR1 GTSNPN and CDR2 SVGIG (reference sequence). Trimming pared 1 base from V and 3 bases from J, leaving 7 bases between. This CDR3 contains 13 residues. This chain's CDR3 is CAWSDSPNQPQHF. Written as DNA, the CDR3 is TGTGCCTGGAGTGACAGCCCCAATCAGCCCCAGCATTTT.

The chain has TRBV7-2 and TRBJ1-2, with a possible D match to TRBD1 (5 bases). The V end was cut by 1 base, the J end by 5 bases, with 14 bases between. Germline values: CDR1 SGHTA, CDR2 FQGNSA. This CDR3 is 15 amino acids long. This CDR3 is CASSLGQPQGYGYTF. The CDR3 bases are TGTGCCAGCAGCTTAGGCCAGCCCCAGGGTTATGGCTACACCTTC.

The chain links TRBV21-1 to TRBJ1-2; the D segment call TRBD1 is taken from the table without a DNA check. TRBV21-1 counts as a pseudogene. The CDR3 spans 16 residues. DNA of the CDR3: TGTGCCAGACAACGACAGGCCGACTTATTTAACTATGGCTACACCTTC. This sequence encodes CARQRQADLFNYGYTF.

The genes are TRBV6-5 and TRBJ2-5, with TRBD1 identical over 9 bases. The V segment lost 4 bases and the J segment 3 bases; nucleotides outside the gene matches: 3. CDR3 size: 14 residues. Germline values: CDR1 MNHEY, CDR2 SVGAGI. CDR3 nucleotide sequence: TGTGCCAGCAGTTCCCGACAGGGGGAAGAGACCCAGTACTTC. Protein: CASSSRQGEETQYF.

This chain links TRBV28 with TRBJ2-6; the match to TRBD2 covers 10 bases. Trimming at V came to 10 bases and at J to 4 bases, leaving 7 bases not matched to a gene. Germline lookup yields CDR1 MDHEN and CDR2 SYDVKM. This CDR3 has 15 amino acids. The CDR3: CATRAGGLGANVLTF. DNA for the CDR3: TGTGCCACCCGAGCGGGAGGGCTGGGGGCCAACGTCCTGACTTTC. The full variable domain, rest sourced from reference TRBV28 and TRBJ2-6, is DVKVTQSSRYLVKRTGEKVFLECVQDMDHENMFWYRQDPGLGLRLIYFSYDVKMKEKGDIPEGYSVSREKKERFSLILESASTNQTSMYLCATRAGGLGANVLTFGAGSRLTVL.

Notes on this clone: No conserved phenylalanine or tryptophan ends this CDR3, so it is likely a read error. The DNA is omitted, as the CDR3 cannot be located on it reliably, and the CDR3 follows TCRdb's listing. The rearrangement uses TRBV23-1 and TRBJ1-1. TRBV23-1 carries the ORF label, with uncertain function. The length of the CDR3 is 11 amino acids, counting both ends. CDR3: CASSQQARSLG.

The chain has TRBV5-4 and TRBJ2-7, with D perhaps assigned TRBD1 or TRBD2 (6 bases each). Germline loops: CDR1 SGHNT, CDR2 YYREEE (reference sequence). The V gene lost 4 bases and the J gene lost 3 bases, with 14 bases spanning the gap. This CDR3 comprises 14 residues. The CDR3 nucleotides are TGTGCCAGCAGCCCTGCGGGACATAACTACGAGCAGTACTTC. This translates into CASSPAGHNYEQYF.

The V and J genes are TRBV19 and TRBJ2-2; D tentatively fits TRBD1 or TRBD2 (5 bases each). Per the germline V gene, CDR1 is LNHDA and CDR2 is SQIVND (reference sequence). The CDR3 covers 14 residues. V lost 5 bases, J lost 6 bases, and 13 bases lay in between. CDR3 DNA sequence: TGTGCCAGTAGTTCCGGGACCAGGGCCGGGGAGCTGTTTTTT. Translation gives CASSSGTRAGELFF.

The chain joins TRBV27 to TRBJ1-5; TRBD1 might be the D (5 bases). With 7 bases removed from V and 9 bases from J, the gap between germline ends came to 16 bases. CDR1 and CDR2 from the germline V gene are MNHEY and SMNVEV (reference sequence). The length of the CDR3 is 13 residues. The CDR3, as DNA: TGTGCCAGCACCGGGACCCCGCGGGGGCCCCAGCATTTT. Protein: CASTGTPRGPQHF.

The gene calls are TRBV6-5 and TRBJ2-5; D is uncertain. Germline values: CDR1 MNHEY, CDR2 SVGAGI. This CDR3 spans 12 amino acids. V lost 4 bases and J 7 bases, leaving 10 bases between the germline ends. CDR3 loop: CASSSQDVTQYF. In nucleotides, the CDR3 is TGTGCCAGCAGTTCTCAGGACGTGACCCAGTACTTC.

This clone was seen once. V gene TRBV29-1 combines with J gene TRBJ1-5; possibly TRBD1 for D (6 bases). V was pared by 3 bases and J by 2 bases, with 14 bases between. Germline loops: CDR1 SQVTM, CDR2 ANQGSEA. CDR3 size: 15 residues. The CDR3 sequence: CSVDRQGQGNQPQHF. The DNA of the CDR3 is TGCAGCGTTGACAGGCAGGGGCAAGGCAATCAGCCCCAGCATTTT.

This clone has only one observation. The V call is TRBV11-3, the J call TRBJ1-1, with 9 bases fitting TRBD1. The CDR3 is 14 amino acids. V was clipped by 5 bases and J by 5 bases; unmatched bases: 6. Germline values: CDR1 SGHNT, CDR2 YENEEA. CDR3 residues: CASSPRQGDTEAFF. The CDR3 bases are TGTGCCAGCAGCCCTCGACAGGGGGATACTGAAGCTTTCTTT.

The chain recombines TRBV2 with TRBJ1-2; TRBD1 matches at 10 bases. The V segment lost 4 bases and the J segment 4 bases; nucleotides outside the gene matches: 9. Looked up from germline, CDR1 is SNHLY and CDR2 is FYNNEI. The CDR3 sequence is 16 residues long. CDR3 loop: CASSGAQDRGSYGYTF. CDR3 sequence (DNA): TGTGCCAGCAGTGGAGCCCAGGACAGGGGGTCCTATGGCTACACCTTC.

This sequence joins TRBV27 and TRBJ2-5; 7 bases are a match to TRBD1. V was pared by 8 bases and J by 0 bases, with 12 bases of the junction left unmatched. This CDR3 has 16 amino acids. The germline V gene encodes CDR1 MNHEY and CDR2 SMNVEV (reference sequence). CDR3 nucleotide sequence: TGTGCCAGCGCTTCCACCGGGACAGCACACCAAGAGACCCAGTACTTC. This gives the protein CASASTGTAHQETQYF.

Here the CDR3 reads CASMNAVGTGELFF. CDR3 nucleotides: TGTGCCAGCATGAACGCGGTAGGGACCGGGGAGCTGTTTTTT. The genes are TRBV6-1 and TRBJ2-2; D ambiguous. The germline CDR1 and CDR2 sequences are MNHNS and SASEGT. The germline V and J ends were trimmed by 7 bases and 5 bases, with 14 bases remaining between them. There are 14 residues in the CDR3.